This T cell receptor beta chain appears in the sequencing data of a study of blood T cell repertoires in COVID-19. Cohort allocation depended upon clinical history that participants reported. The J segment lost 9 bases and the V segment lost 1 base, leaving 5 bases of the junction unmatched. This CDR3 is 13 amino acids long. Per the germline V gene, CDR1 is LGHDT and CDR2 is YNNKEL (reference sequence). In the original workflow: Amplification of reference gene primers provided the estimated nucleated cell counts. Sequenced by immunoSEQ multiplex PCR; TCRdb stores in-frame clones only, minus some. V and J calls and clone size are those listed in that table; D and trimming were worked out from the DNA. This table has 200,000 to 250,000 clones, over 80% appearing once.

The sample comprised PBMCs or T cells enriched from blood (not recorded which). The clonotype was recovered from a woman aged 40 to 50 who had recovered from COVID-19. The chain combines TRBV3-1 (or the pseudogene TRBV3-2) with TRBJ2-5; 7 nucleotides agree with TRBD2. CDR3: CASSQGTRLAQYF. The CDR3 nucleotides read TGTGCCAGCAGCCAAGGGACTAGATTGGCCCAGTACTTC.